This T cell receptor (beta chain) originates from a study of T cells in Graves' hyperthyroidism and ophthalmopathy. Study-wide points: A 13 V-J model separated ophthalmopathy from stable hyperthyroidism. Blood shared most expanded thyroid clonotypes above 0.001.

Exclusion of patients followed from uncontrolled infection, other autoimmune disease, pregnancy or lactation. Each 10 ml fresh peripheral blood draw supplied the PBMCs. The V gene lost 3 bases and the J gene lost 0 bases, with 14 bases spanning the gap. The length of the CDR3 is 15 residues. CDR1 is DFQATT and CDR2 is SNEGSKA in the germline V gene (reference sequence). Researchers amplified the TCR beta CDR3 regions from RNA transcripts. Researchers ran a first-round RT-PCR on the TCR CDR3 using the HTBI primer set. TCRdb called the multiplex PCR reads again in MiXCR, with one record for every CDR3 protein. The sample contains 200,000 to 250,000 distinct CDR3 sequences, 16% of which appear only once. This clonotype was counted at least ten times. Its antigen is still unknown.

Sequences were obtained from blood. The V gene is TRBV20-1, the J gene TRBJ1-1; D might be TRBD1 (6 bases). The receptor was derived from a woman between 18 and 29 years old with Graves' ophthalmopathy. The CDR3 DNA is TGCAGTGCTAGGGTGGGGGCCTATTTGAACACTGAAGCTTTCTTT. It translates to CSARVGAYLNTEAFF.